The TCR beta chain described here comes from a study of T cell responses to AZD1222 COVID-19 vaccine. This table comes from immunoSEQ multiplex PCR, and its TCRdb copy is limited to in-frame clones, with some not included. The table has about 120,000 clones, more than 85% seen once. The sample holds a few counts of this clone. The length of the CDR3 is 15 residues. V lost 3 bases and J 10 bases, leaving 16 bases between the germline ends. The germline V gene has CDR1 SEHNR and CDR2 FQNEAQ (reference sequence). The sequences come from peripheral blood, collected on day 0 of AZD1222 vaccination. This receptor was obtained from an adult in good health. This chain uses TRBV7-9 with TRBJ1-6; D remains unclear. Here the CDR3 reads CASSLPVGNNSPLHF. Written as DNA, the CDR3 is TGTGCCAGCAGCTTGCCTGTCGGGAACAACTCACCCCTCCACTTT.